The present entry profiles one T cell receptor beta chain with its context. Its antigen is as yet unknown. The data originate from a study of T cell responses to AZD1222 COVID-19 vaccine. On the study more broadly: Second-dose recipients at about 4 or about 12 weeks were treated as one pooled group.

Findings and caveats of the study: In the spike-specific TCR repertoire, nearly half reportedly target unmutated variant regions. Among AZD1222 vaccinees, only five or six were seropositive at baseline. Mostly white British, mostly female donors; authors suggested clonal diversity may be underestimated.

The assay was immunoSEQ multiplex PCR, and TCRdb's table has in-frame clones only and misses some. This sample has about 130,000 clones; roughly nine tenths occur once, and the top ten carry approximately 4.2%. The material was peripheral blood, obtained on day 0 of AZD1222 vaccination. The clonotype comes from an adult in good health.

CDR3 sequence: CASSEGTSDQPQHF. Written as DNA, the CDR3 is TGTGCCAGCTCGGAAGGGACATCAGATCAGCCCCAGCATTTT. The chain joins TRBV18 to TRBJ1-5; possible D gene TRBD1, 6 bases. The CDR3 is made up of 14 amino acids. Germline V gene sequence: CDR1 KGHSH, CDR2 LQKENI. The ends were cut back, 6 bases at V and 5 bases at J, with 14 bases in the middle.